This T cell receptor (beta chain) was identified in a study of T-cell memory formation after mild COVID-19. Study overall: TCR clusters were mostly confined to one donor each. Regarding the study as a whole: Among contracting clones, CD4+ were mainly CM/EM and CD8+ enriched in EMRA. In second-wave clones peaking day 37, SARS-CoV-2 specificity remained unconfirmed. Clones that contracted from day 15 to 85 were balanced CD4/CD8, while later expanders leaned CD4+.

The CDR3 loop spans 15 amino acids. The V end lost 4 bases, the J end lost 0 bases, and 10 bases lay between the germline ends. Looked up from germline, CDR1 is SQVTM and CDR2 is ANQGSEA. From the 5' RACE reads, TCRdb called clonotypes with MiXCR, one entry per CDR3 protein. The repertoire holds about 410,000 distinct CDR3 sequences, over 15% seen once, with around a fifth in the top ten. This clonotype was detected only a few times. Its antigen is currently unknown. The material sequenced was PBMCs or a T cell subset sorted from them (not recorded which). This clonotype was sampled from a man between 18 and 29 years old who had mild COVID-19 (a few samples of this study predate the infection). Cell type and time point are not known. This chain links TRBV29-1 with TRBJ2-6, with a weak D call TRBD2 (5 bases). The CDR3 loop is CSVVSGYSGANVLTF. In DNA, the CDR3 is TGCAGCGTTGTGAGCGGCTACTCTGGGGCCAACGTCCTGACTTTC.